Shown below are 14 T cell receptor beta chains from a single sample sequenced in a study of cytomegalovirus exposure and HLA in healthy donors. With 60 Vbeta and 13 Jbeta primers, the PCR was carried out. TCRdb's table, derived via immunoSEQ multiplex PCR, lists solely in-frame clones and lacks some. The data show about 180,000 clones, with 65% to 85% seen just once and roughly 3% held by the top ten. The sequenced sample was PBMCs. The source is a woman in her forties or fifties in good health and CMV-seropositive.

The rearrangement joins TRBV4-3 to TRBJ1-6; D is possibly TRBD1 (5 bases). Trimming left V 0 bases short and J 5 bases short, with 11 bases between. The V gene's germline CDR1 is LGHNA and CDR2 YSLEER. This CDR3 region has 16 residues. The CDR3 sequence: CASSQEAAGNNSPLHF. The CDR3 region has the DNA TGCGCCAGCAGCCAAGAGGCGGCAGGGAATAATTCACCCCTCCACTTT.

The CDR3 DNA reads TGTGCCAGCAGCTGGGGCAGAACGGACCCCCAGCATTTT. Translation gives CASSWGRTDPQHF. The genes are TRBV7-9 and TRBJ1-5; TRBD1 might be the D (5 bases). The V end lost 4 bases, the J end lost 10 bases, and 14 bases lay between the germline ends. Germline V CDR1 and CDR2: SEHNR, FQNEAQ (reference sequence). The CDR3 loop spans 13 amino acids.

V is TRBV4-2 and J is TRBJ1-5; D remains ambiguous. CDR3 size: 13 residues. In germline, CDR1 is LGHNA, CDR2 YNFKEQ. V was clipped by 2 bases and J by 5 bases, with 7 bases between them. CDR3 region: CASSQFRDQPQHF. The CDR3 DNA sequence: TGTGCCAGCAGCCAATTCCGGGATCAGCCCCAGCATTTT.

The rearrangement links TRBV13 to TRBJ2-2, with 7 positions matching TRBD1. The V gene's germline CDR1 is PRHDT and CDR2 FYEKMQ (reference sequence). V shed 5 bases, J shed 5 bases, and the junction held 11 bases outside the gene matches. The length of the CDR3 is 16 residues. This CDR3 is CASSPWARGHTGELFF. The CDR3 DNA is TGTGCCAGCAGCCCTTGGGCAAGGGGGCATACCGGGGAGCTGTTTTTT.

V is TRBV28 and J is TRBJ1-2; a possible D gene is TRBD1 (5 bases). CDR1 and CDR2 from the germline V gene are MDHEN and SYDVKM. This CDR3 contains 12 residues. Trimming removed 3 bases from V and 5 bases from J, with 7 bases in between. The DNA for the CDR3 is TGTGCCAGCAGTTTCGACAGATATGGCTACACCTTC. It translates to CASSFDRYGYTF.

The rearrangement uses TRBV29-1 and TRBJ1-1; TRBD1 matches at 7 bases. Trimming cost V 4 bases and J 6 bases; bases outside gene matches: 8. CDR3 length equals 13 residues. Germline CDR1 and CDR2: SQVTM and ANQGSEA. The CDR3 sequence is CSVATGKDAEAFF. The CDR3 DNA reads TGCAGCGTTGCGACAGGGAAGGACGCTGAAGCTTTCTTT.

The chain uses TRBV2 and TRBJ1-5, with TRBD1 matching over 9 bases. This CDR3 region has 15 residues. Germline V gene data show CDR1 as SNHLY and CDR2 as FYNNEI. The J segment lost 9 bases and the V segment lost 11 bases, leaving 17 bases of the junction unmatched. CDR3 sequence reads: CAGSDRGGPRGPQHF. In DNA form, the CDR3 reads TGTGCCGGCTCGGACAGGGGAGGACCGAGGGGGCCCCAGCATTTT.

The rearrangement joins TRBV5-6 to TRBJ1-1; maybe TRBD1 (5 bases). Trimming removed 1 base from V and 0 bases from J, with 10 bases in between. The CDR3 is 15 residues long. Germline V gives CDR1 SGHDT, CDR2 YYEEEE. The CDR3 coding sequence is TGTGCCAGCAGCTTGTGGGGCAGCATGAACACTGAAGCTTTCTTT. Translated, it gives CASSLWGSMNTEAFF.

The chain carries TRBV7-2 and TRBJ1-1, with D perhaps matching TRBD1 (5 bases). CDR1 and CDR2 (germline): SGHTA, FQGNSA. The CDR3 consists of 15 residues. The germline V and J ends were trimmed by 1 base and 7 bases, with 16 bases remaining between them. The CDR3 protein is CASSLVPRAIGEAFF. CDR3 sequence (DNA): TGTGCCAGCAGCTTAGTCCCCAGGGCAATTGGTGAAGCTTTCTTT.

V gene TRBV28 combines with J gene TRBJ2-3, with 8 positions matching TRBD2. Unmatched junction bases numbered 14, after V lost 3 bases and J lost 6 bases. Germline CDR1 reads MDHEN; CDR2 reads SYDVKM. The CDR3 has 17 residues. CDR3 in DNA: TGTGCCAGCAGTTTCAGCGGGAGCGGCAGGCGCGGGGATACGCAGTATTTT. Translated: CASSFSGSGRRGDTQYF. Supplemented by reference TRBV28 and TRBJ2-3, the full variable domain reads DVKVTQSSRYLVKRTGEKVFLECVQDMDHENMFWYRQDPGLGLRLIYFSYDVKMKEKGDIPEGYSVSREKKERFSLILESASTNQTSMYLCASSFSGSGRRGDTQYFGPGTRLTVL.

The chain couples TRBV4-3 to TRBJ2-3, with TRBD1 matching over 7 bases. The CDR3 consists of 16 residues. The V segment lost 1 base and the J segment 0 bases; nucleotides outside the gene matches: 4. Germline assignment: CDR1 LGHNA and CDR2 YSLEER. The CDR3 spells CASSQADRASTDTQYF. In nucleotides, the CDR3 is TGCGCCAGCAGCCAAGCAGACAGGGCGAGCACAGATACGCAGTATTTT.

In the case of this clone: The sample has other DNA sequences that encode this CDR3 too. The chain employs TRBV19 and TRBJ1-4; D gene ambiguous. With 3 bases removed from V and 0 bases from J, the gap between germline ends came to 11 bases. CDR1 is LNHDA, CDR2 SQIVND, per germline (reference sequence). The CDR3 totals 16 residues. CDR3 sequence (DNA): TGTGCCAGTAGTATCAGAGGTCGGGCAACTAATGAAAAACTGTTTTTT. Amino acid sequence: CASSIRGRATNEKLFF.

CDR3 amino acids: CASSYLGQVNQPQHF. The DNA of the CDR3 is TGTGCCAGTAGTTATCTGGGACAGGTAAATCAGCCCCAGCATTTT. The V call is TRBV19, the J call TRBJ1-5, with 8 bases matching TRBD1. The CDR3 is 15 amino acids. The trim removed 5 bases at V and 4 bases at J, leaving 7 bases unmatched. Germline V gene lookup returns CDR1 LNHDA and CDR2 SQIVND (reference sequence).

The count of this clone is one. The chain uses TRBV4-3 and TRBJ2-1, with 9 bases identical to TRBD2. The CDR3 consists of 19 residues. Germline V gene data show CDR1 as LGHNA and CDR2 as YSLEER. The trim removed 1 base at V and 2 bases at J, leaving 12 bases unmatched. CDR3 sequence (DNA): TGCGCCAGCAGCCAAGGGTTGGCGGGAGGGACTAGCCCCTACAATGAGCAGTTCTTC. Translation: CASSQGLAGGTSPYNEQFF.